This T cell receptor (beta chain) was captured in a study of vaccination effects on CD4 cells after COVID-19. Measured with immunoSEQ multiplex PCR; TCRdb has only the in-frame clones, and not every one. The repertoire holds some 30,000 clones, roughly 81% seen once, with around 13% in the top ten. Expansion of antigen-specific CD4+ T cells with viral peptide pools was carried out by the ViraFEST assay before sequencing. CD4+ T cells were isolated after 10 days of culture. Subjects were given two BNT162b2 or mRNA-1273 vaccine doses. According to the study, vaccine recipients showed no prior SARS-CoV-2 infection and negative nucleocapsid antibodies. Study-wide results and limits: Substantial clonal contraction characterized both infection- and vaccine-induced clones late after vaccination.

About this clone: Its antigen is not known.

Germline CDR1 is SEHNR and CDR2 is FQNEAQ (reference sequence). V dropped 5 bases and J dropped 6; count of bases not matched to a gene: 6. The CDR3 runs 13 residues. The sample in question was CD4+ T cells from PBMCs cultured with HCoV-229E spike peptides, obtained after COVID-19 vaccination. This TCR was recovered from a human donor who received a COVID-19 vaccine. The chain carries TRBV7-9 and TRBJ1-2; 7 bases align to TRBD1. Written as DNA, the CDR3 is TGTGCCAGCAGCGCGAGACAGGGTGATGGCTACACCTTC. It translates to CASSARQGDGYTF. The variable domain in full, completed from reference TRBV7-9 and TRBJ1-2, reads DTGVSQNPRHKITKRGQNVTFRCDPISEHNRLYWYRQTLGQGPEFLTYFQNEAQLEKSRLLSDRFSAERPKGSFSTLEIQRTEQGDSAMYLCASSARQGDGYTFGSGTRLTVV.